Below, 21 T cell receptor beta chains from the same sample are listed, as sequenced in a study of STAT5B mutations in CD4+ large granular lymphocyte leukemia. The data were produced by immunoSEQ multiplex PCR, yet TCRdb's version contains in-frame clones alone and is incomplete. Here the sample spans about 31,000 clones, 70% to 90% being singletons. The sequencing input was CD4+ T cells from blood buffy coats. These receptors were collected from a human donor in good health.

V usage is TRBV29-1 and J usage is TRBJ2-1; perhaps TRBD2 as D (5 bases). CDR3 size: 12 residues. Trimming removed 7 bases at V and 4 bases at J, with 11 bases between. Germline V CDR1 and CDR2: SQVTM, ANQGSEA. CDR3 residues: CSGGQSYNEQFF. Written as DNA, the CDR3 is TGCAGCGGCGGGCAGTCTTACAATGAGCAGTTCTTC.

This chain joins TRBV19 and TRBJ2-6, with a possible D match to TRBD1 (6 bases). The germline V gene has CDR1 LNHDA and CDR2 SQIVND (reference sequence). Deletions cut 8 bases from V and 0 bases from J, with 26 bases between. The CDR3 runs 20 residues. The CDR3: CASATWFTQQGPSGANVLTF. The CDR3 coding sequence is TGTGCCAGTGCCACCTGGTTCACCCAGCAGGGGCCCTCTGGGGCCAACGTCCTGACTTTC.

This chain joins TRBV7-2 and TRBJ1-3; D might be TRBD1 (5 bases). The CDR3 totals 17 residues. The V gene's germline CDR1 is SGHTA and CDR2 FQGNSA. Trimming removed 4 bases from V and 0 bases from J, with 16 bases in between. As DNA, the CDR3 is TGTGCCAGCAGCTCAATCCAGGACATAATCTCTGGAAACACCATATATTTT. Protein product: CASSSIQDIISGNTIYF.

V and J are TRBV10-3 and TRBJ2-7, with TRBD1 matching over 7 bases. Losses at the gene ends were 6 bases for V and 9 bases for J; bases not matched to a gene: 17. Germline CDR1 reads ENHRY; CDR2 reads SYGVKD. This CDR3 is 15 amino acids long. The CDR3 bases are TGTGCCATCAGCCCCGAGACAGGGTCCGTCACGGGGCAGTACTTC. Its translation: CAISPETGSVTGQYF.

In nucleotides, the CDR3 is TGTGCCAGCCGGACACAAGAGACCCAGTACTTC. Translation: CASRTQETQYF. J is TRBJ2-5 and V is TRBV28; the D gene is possibly TRBD1 (5 bases). Germline V gene lookup returns CDR1 MDHEN and CDR2 SYDVKM. The V end lost 8 bases, the J end lost 2 bases, and 6 bases lay between the germline ends. This CDR3 region has 11 residues.

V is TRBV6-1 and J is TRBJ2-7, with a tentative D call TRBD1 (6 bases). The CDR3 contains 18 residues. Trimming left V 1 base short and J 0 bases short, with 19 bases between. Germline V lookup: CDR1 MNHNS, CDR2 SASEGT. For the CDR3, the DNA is TGTGCCAGCAGTGAAGTGACTCTTGGGGGACATCGCTCCTACGAGCAGTACTTC. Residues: CASSEVTLGGHRSYEQYF.

The CDR3 DNA sequence: TGTGCCAGCAGTGGAGACGGAGATACGCAGTATTTT. The encoded protein is CASSGDGDTQYF. The genes are TRBV2 and TRBJ2-3, with D unresolved. Trimming pared 4 bases from V and 5 bases from J, leaving 7 bases between. The germline V gene encodes CDR1 SNHLY and CDR2 FYNNEI. The CDR3 is made up of 12 amino acids.

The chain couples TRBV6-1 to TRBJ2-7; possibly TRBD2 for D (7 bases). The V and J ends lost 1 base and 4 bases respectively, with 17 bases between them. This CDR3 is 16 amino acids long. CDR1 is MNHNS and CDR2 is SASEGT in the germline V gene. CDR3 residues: CASSEEGRGGGYEQYF. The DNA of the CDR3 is TGTGCCAGCAGTGAAGAGGGTCGGGGAGGGGGATACGAGCAGTACTTC.

CDR3 in amino acids: CASSDSSGANVLTF. CDR3 nucleotides: TGTGCCAGCAGTGACTCCTCTGGGGCCAACGTCCTGACTTTC. This chain uses TRBV28 with TRBJ2-6; D is unclear. This CDR3 has 14 residues. Trimming left V 5 bases short and J 0 bases short, with 5 bases between. Germline lookup yields CDR1 MDHEN and CDR2 SYDVKM.

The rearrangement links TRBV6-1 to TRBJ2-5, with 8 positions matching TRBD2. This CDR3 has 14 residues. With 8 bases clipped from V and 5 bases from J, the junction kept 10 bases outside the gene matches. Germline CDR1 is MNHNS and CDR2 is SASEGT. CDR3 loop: CASALRGGRETQYF. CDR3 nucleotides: TGTGCCAGCGCCCTCCGGGGGGGGAGGGAGACCCAGTACTTC.

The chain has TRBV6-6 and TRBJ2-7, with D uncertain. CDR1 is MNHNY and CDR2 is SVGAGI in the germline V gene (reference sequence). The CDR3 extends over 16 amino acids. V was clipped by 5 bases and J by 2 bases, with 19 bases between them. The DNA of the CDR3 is TGTGCCAGCAGTCAAACCTACAGTGCCTGGACCTACGAGCAGTACTTC. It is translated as CASSQTYSAWTYEQYF.

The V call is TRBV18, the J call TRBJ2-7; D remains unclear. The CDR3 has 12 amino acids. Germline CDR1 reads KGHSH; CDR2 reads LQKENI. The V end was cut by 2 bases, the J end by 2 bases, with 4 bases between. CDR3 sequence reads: CASSPTAYEQYF. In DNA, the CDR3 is TGTGCCAGCTCACCAACAGCCTACGAGCAGTACTTC.

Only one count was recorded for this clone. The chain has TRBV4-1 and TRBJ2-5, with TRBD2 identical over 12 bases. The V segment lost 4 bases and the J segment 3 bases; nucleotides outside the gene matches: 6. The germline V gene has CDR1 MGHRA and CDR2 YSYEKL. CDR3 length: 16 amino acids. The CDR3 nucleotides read TGCGCCAGCAGCCGAATACGACTAGCGGGAGAAGAGACCCAGTACTTC. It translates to CASSRIRLAGEETQYF.

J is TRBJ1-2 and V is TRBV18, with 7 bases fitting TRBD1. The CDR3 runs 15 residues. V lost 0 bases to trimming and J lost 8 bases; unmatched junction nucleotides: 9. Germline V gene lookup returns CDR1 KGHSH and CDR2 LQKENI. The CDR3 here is CASSPPAFTGAGYTF. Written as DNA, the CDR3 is TGTGCCAGCTCACCACCGGCTTTTACAGGGGCCGGCTACACCTTC.

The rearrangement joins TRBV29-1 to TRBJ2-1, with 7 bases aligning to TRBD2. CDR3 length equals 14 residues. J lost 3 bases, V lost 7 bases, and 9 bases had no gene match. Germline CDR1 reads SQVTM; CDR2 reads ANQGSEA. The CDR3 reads CSATESGIYNEQFF. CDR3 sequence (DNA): TGCAGCGCCACCGAAAGCGGGATCTACAATGAGCAGTTCTTC.

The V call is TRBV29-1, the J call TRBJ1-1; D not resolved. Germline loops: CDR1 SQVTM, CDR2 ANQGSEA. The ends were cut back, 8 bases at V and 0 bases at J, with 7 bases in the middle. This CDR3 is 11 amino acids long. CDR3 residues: CSLEVNTEAFF. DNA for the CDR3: TGCAGCCTCGAGGTGAACACTGAAGCTTTCTTT.

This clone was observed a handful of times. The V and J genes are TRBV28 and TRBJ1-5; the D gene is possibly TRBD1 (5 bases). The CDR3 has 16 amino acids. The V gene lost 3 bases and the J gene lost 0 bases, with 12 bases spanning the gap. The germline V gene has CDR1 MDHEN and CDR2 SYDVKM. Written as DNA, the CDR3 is TGTGCCAGCAGTTTTAGCCAGGGCTATAGCAATCAGCCCCAGCATTTT. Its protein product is CASSFSQGYSNQPQHF.

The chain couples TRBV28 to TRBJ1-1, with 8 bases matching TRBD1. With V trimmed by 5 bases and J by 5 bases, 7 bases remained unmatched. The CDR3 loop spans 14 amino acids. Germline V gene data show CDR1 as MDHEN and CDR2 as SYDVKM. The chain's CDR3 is CASSITGGVTEAFF. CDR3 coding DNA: TGTGCCAGCAGTATTACAGGGGGGGTGACTGAAGCTTTCTTT.

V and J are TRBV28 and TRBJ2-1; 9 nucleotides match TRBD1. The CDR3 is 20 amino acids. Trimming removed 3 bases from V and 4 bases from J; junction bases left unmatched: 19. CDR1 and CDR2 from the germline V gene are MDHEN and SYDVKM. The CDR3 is CASSFKRNFGTGIRYNEQFF. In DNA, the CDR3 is TGTGCCAGCAGTTTTAAGAGGAATTTTGGGACAGGGATACGATACAATGAGCAGTTCTTC.

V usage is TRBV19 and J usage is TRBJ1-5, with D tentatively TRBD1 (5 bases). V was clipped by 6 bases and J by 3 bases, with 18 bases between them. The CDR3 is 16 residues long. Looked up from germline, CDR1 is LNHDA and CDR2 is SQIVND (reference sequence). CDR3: CASSWGGSGDNQPQHF. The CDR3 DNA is TGTGCCAGTAGCTGGGGCGGTAGTGGGGACAATCAGCCCCAGCATTTT.

DNA of the CDR3: TGTGCCAGCAGGCCCGGGACAGGTGACTATGGCTACACCTTC. Its translation is CASRPGTGDYGYTF. The chain has TRBV6-5 and TRBJ1-2; 8 bases align to TRBD1. V trimming: 6 bases; J trimming: 3 bases; junction bases outside the gene matches: 6. The CDR3 sequence is 14 residues long. Germline assignment: CDR1 MNHEY and CDR2 SVGAGI.